This T cell receptor beta chain stems from a study of STAT5B mutations in CD4+ large granular lymphocyte leukemia. The repertoire was sequenced with immunoSEQ multiplex PCR; TCRdb's copy has only in-frame clones and lacks some. The sample gives 48,000 or so clones, about 70% of which show up once; about 1.5% is in the top ten. Germline CDR1 and CDR2: SEHNR and FQNEAQ (reference sequence). The CDR3 runs 17 residues. The ends were cut back, 2 bases at V and 2 bases at J, with 17 bases in the middle. The study, taken as a whole, reports: TRBV06-family usage was enriched in top patient clones (8/27) versus controls (2/35).

As regards this clone: The antigen remains unidentified.

Sequenced sample: CD4+ T cells from blood buffy coats. The TCR originated in a human donor in good health. The chain uses TRBV7-9 and TRBJ2-3, with D maybe TRBD1 (6 bases). The CDR3 DNA sequence: TGTGCCAGCAGCTTAAGTCTTTATGGGGGACACACAGATACGCAGTATTTT. It encodes CASSLSLYGGHTDTQYF.